The 27 T cell receptor beta chains in this list originate from one sample, sequenced in a study of cytomegalovirus exposure and HLA in healthy donors (dated by TCRdb to about 2017). Libraries came from the immunoSEQ multiplex PCR assay. For the multiplex PCR, a mixture combining 60 forward primers for TCR Vbeta segments and 13 reverse primers for TCR Jbeta segments was used. Drawn from immuneACCESS, this table holds only the in-frame rearrangements with V and J called that TCRdb kept. Clones are partly lost; checked studies trace under half to an unresolved V gene and leave the rest unexplained. This sample is represented by 95,000 to 150,000 clones; over 80% of them were singletons. Around 20% of the sample is in the top ten clones. Sequencing was performed on PBMCs. The receptors come from a young man in good health and CMV-seropositive.

The V gene is TRBV9, the J gene TRBJ2-1; D might be TRBD2 (6 bases). This CDR3 spans 14 amino acids. Germline lookup yields CDR1 SGDLS and CDR2 YYNGEE. Trimming cost V 0 bases and J 4 bases, with 8 bases left between them. Written as DNA, the CDR3 is TGTGCCAGCAGCGTAGGCGGGATTTACAATGAGCAGTTCTTC. As protein: CASSVGGIYNEQFF.

V is TRBV6-4 and J is TRBJ1-1; 9 nucleotides align to TRBD1. Germline V gene lookup returns CDR1 MRHNA and CDR2 SNTAGT. Trimming removed 0 bases from V and 1 base from J; junction bases left unmatched: 15. The CDR3 sequence is 20 residues long. The CDR3 DNA reads TGTGCCAGCAGTGACTCGATCGGACAGGGGACAACACCCTCGAACACTGAAGCTTTCTTT. It is translated as CASSDSIGQGTTPSNTEAFF.

The J gene is TRBJ2-7, the V gene TRBV29-1; 10 nucleotides match TRBD1. Germline V gene lookup returns CDR1 SQVTM and CDR2 ANQGSEA. The CDR3 runs 13 residues. V lost 2 bases and J lost 6; bases outside the gene matches: 4. The CDR3 spells CSVERDRGAEQYF. DNA for the CDR3: TGCAGCGTTGAACGGGACAGGGGAGCCGAGCAGTACTTC.

V usage is TRBV6-5 and J usage is TRBJ2-1, with a tentative D call TRBD2 (6 bases). Germline values: CDR1 MNHEY, CDR2 SVGAGI. V gave up 2 bases and J gave up 4 bases, with 12 bases separating them. There are 15 residues in the CDR3. CDR3 region: CASSYPLGGYNEQFF. CDR3 nucleotides: TGTGCCAGCAGTTACCCCTTAGGAGGGTACAATGAGCAGTTCTTC.

V usage is TRBV2 and J usage is TRBJ2-1, with 7 bases lining up with TRBD1. The CDR3 is made up of 15 amino acids. V dropped 8 bases and J dropped 2; count of bases not matched to a gene: 9. CDR1 is SNHLY, CDR2 FYNNEI, per germline. The CDR3 bases are TGTGCCAGCGGGAAGGGGCAGGGGGCCTACAATGAGCAGTTCTTC. This translates into CASGKGQGAYNEQFF.

The V call is TRBV9, the J call TRBJ2-5; weak D call: TRBD2 (6 bases). The germline V gene encodes CDR1 SGDLS and CDR2 YYNGEE. The CDR3 is made up of 14 amino acids. Deletions cut 0 bases from V and 4 bases from J, with 10 bases between. This chain's CDR3 is CASSVDGLRETQYF. CDR3 nucleotides: TGTGCCAGCAGCGTAGATGGACTAAGAGAGACCCAGTACTTC. Filled out from reference TRBV9 and TRBJ2-5, the complete variable domain reads DSGVTQTPKHLITATGQRVTLRCSPRSGDLSVYWYQQSLDQGLQFLIQYYNGEERAKGNILERFSAQQFPDLHSELNLSSLELGDSALYFCASSVDGLRETQYFGPGTRLLVL.

CDR3 coding DNA: TGTGCCACCCACAGTGAGAACACTGAAGCTTTCTTT. Translation gives CATHSENTEAFF. The chain recombines TRBV10-3 with TRBJ1-1; D unresolved. CDR3 length: 12 residues. Germline V gives CDR1 ENHRY, CDR2 SYGVKD. Trimming pared 10 bases from V and 1 base from J, leaving 10 bases between.

The table lists this clone with a few counts. The V gene is TRBV6-8, the J gene TRBJ2-1; a possible D gene is TRBD2 (7 bases). V was shortened by 4 bases and J by 9 bases, with 22 bases between the two germline ends. The CDR3 covers 16 residues. The V gene's germline CDR1 is MNHGY and CDR2 SAAAGT. CDR3 sequence (DNA): TGTGCCAGCAGTTTTTTAGGGAGGGACACGGACATTGAGCAGTTCTTC. Amino acids: CASSFLGRDTDIEQFF.

The chain couples TRBV19 to TRBJ2-3; the match to TRBD1 covers 8 bases. Germline lookup yields CDR1 LNHDA and CDR2 SQIVND (reference sequence). The V and J ends lost 5 bases and 5 bases, in that order; junction bases with no gene match: 6. There are 14 residues in the CDR3. The CDR3 nucleotides are TGTGCCAGTAGTGGACAGGGCGGGCGAGATACGCAGTATTTT. It specifies CASSGQGGRDTQYF.

The V gene is TRBV6-5, the J gene TRBJ1-6; no clear D gene. The CDR3 spans 14 residues. Germline V lookup: CDR1 MNHEY, CDR2 SVGAGI. The V and J ends lost 6 bases and 5 bases respectively, with 11 bases between them. The DNA of the CDR3 is TGTGCCAGCAGGGGAGTTGGGGATAATTCACCCCTCCACTTT. Its translation: CASRGVGDNSPLHF.

The rearrangement joins TRBV30 to TRBJ1-2, with D unresolved. Per germline, CDR1 GTSNPN and CDR2 SVGIG (reference sequence). Trimming took 1 base from V and 1 from J, leaving 4 bases between them. CDR3 size: 12 residues. The chain's CDR3 is CAWSDNNYGYTF. The CDR3 DNA reads as TGTGCCTGGAGTGACAATAACTATGGCTACACCTTC.

This clone was found once. The CDR3, as DNA: TGTGCCAGCAGGGTTACAGGGGTTGCTGAAGCTTTCTTT. Encoded protein: CASRVTGVAEAFF. The chain uses TRBV7-2 and TRBJ1-1; 7 nucleotides match TRBD1. Germline assignment: CDR1 SGHTA and CDR2 FQGNSA. V dropped 6 bases and J dropped 6; count of bases not matched to a gene: 7. The CDR3 extends over 13 amino acids.

The count of this clone is one. The chain is built from TRBV7-2 and TRBJ2-7; 10 bases match TRBD2. The CDR3 covers 16 residues. Per the germline V gene, CDR1 is SGHTA and CDR2 is FQGNSA. V shed 5 bases and J 1 base; nucleotides not matched to a gene: 8. This CDR3 reads CASSQSSGGTSYEQYF. CDR3 in DNA: TGTGCCAGCAGCCAAAGTAGCGGGGGGACGTCCTACGAGCAGTACTTC.

V gene TRBV6-5 combines with J gene TRBJ2-5; TRBD2 is a possible D gene (7 bases). With 8 bases removed from V and 1 base from J, the gap between germline ends came to 8 bases. CDR1 and CDR2 (germline): MNHEY, SVGAGI. The CDR3 sequence is 12 residues long. For the CDR3, the DNA is TGTGCCAGCGGGGGGGCCCAAGAGACCCAGTACTTC. Protein: CASGGAQETQYF.

V usage is TRBV2 and J usage is TRBJ2-5; maybe TRBD2 (6 bases). Germline V gives CDR1 SNHLY, CDR2 FYNNEI. The CDR3 is 13 amino acids. The V end was cut by 8 bases, the J end by 3 bases, with 13 bases between. CDR3 region: CASPGEAEETQYF. For the CDR3, the DNA is TGTGCCAGCCCTGGGGAGGCGGAAGAGACCCAGTACTTC.

This chain connects TRBV13 to TRBJ2-7; D is possibly TRBD2 (5 bases). Trimming stripped 4 bases from V and 1 base from J, with 14 bases between. CDR3 length: 15 amino acids. Germline CDR1 and CDR2: PRHDT and FYEKMQ (reference sequence). CDR3 sequence: CASSSPSRGSYEQYF. The CDR3 DNA sequence: TGTGCCAGCAGCTCCCCCTCGAGAGGGTCCTACGAGCAGTACTTC.

V and J are TRBV6-1 and TRBJ1-2; 7 nucleotides align to TRBD1. There are 16 residues in the CDR3. Germline CDR1 and CDR2: MNHNS and SASEGT. Germline trimming cut 2 bases from V and 4 bases from J; bases unmatched to any gene: 10. The DNA for the CDR3 is TGTGCCAGCAGTGAACGGGGGACAGCTCAACGCTATGGCTACACCTTC. As protein: CASSERGTAQRYGYTF.

The V and J genes are TRBV15 and TRBJ2-1; D remains unclear. Trimming took 1 base from V and 0 from J, leaving 10 bases between them. The V gene's germline CDR1 is LNHNV and CDR2 YYDKDF (reference sequence). The CDR3 totals 16 residues. CDR3 sequence: CATSRVKLSSYNEQFF. The DNA of the CDR3 is TGTGCCACCAGCAGAGTTAAGTTGAGCTCCTACAATGAGCAGTTCTTC. Complete variable domain (other parts from reference TRBV15 and TRBJ2-1): DAMVIQNPRYQVTQFGKPVTLSCSQTLNHNVMYWYQQKSSQAPKLLFHYYDKDFNNEADTPDNFQSRRPNTSFCFLDIRSPGLGDTAMYLCATSRVKLSSYNEQFFGPGTRLTVL.

This chain joins TRBV4-1 and TRBJ1-1; tentative D call: TRBD1 (6 bases). Germline-derived CDR1 and CDR2 are MGHRA and YSYEKL. The CDR3 runs 15 residues. V shed 3 bases and J shed 4 bases, with 15 bases lying between them. CDR3 nucleotide sequence: TGCGCCAGCAGCCAGGAACAGGGATACGGCACTGAAGCTTTCTTT. Protein product: CASSQEQGYGTEAFF.

This clone was seen only once. This chain uses TRBV6-4 with TRBJ2-6, with a possible D match to TRBD1 (5 bases). The CDR3 is 15 amino acids. With 7 bases removed from V and 0 bases from J, the gap between germline ends came to 10 bases. Germline values: CDR1 MRHNA, CDR2 SNTAGT. The CDR3 region is CASIKRGSGANVLTF. In DNA, the CDR3 is TGTGCCAGCATAAAAAGGGGCTCTGGGGCCAACGTCCTGACTTTC.

The chain has TRBV19 and TRBJ2-6; 8 nucleotides line up with TRBD1. V was pared by 7 bases and J by 2 bases, with 4 bases of the junction left unmatched. The CDR3 length is 15 residues. Germline V gene sequence: CDR1 LNHDA, CDR2 SQIVND (reference sequence). CDR3 amino acids: CASTSDRAGANVLTF. The CDR3 DNA reads as TGTGCCAGTACCTCGGACAGGGCTGGGGCCAACGTCCTGACTTTC.

This clone was seen once. Other DNA sequences of this sample code for an identical CDR3. The rearrangement links TRBV15 to TRBJ2-3, with TRBD2 matching over 7 bases. The ends lost 6 bases at V and 6 bases at J; junction bases unmatched: 12. CDR1 is LNHNV and CDR2 is YYDKDF in the germline V gene (reference sequence). This CDR3 is 15 amino acids long. The CDR3 loop is CATRGTTQPTDTQYF. Written as DNA, the CDR3 is TGTGCCACCAGAGGGACTACACAACCCACGGATACGCAGTATTTT.

The V gene is TRBV9, the J gene TRBJ2-7, with TRBD1 matching over 7 bases. The CDR3 has 15 amino acids. V lost 0 bases and J lost 1; bases outside the gene matches: 4. Germline assignment: CDR1 SGDLS and CDR2 YYNGEE. CDR3 DNA sequence: TGTGCCAGCAGCGTAGGATGGGACAGTTCCTACGAGCAGTACTTC. Translating gives CASSVGWDSSYEQYF.

In regard to this clone: Other DNA sequences from this sample encode an identical CDR3 as well. The V call is TRBV30, the J call TRBJ1-5, with no clear D. CDR1 GTSNPN and CDR2 SVGIG come from the germline V gene (reference sequence). Trimming left V 5 bases short and J 6 bases short, with 11 bases between. CDR3 length: 12 residues. The CDR3 here is CAWGGGGQPQHF. DNA for the CDR3: TGTGCCTGGGGTGGAGGTGGTCAGCCCCAGCATTTT.

The chain recombines TRBV5-4 with TRBJ2-5, with D perhaps TRBD2 (5 bases). There are 13 residues in the CDR3. Germline CDR1 reads SGHNT; CDR2 reads YYREEE (reference sequence). V was clipped by 3 bases and J by 2 bases, with 8 bases between them. CDR3 DNA: TGTGCCAGCAGCTGGGGAGCGCAAGAGACCCAGTACTTC. It specifies CASSWGAQETQYF.

This clone was recorded a few times. The chain has TRBV9 and TRBJ1-2; D is undetermined. Germline V lookup: CDR1 SGDLS, CDR2 YYNGEE. This CDR3 contains 14 residues. V dropped 4 bases and J dropped 5 bases, with 15 bases sitting between them. CDR3 region: CASSPMGERYGYTF. Here the CDR3 DNA reads TGTGCCAGCAGCCCCATGGGTGAGAGGTATGGCTACACCTTC.

This chain joins TRBV9 and TRBJ2-7; weak D call: TRBD1 (6 bases). Germline lookup yields CDR1 SGDLS and CDR2 YYNGEE. V was trimmed by 3 bases and J by 1 base, leaving 8 bases between them. CDR3 length equals 13 residues. CDR3 region: CASSARGSYEQYF. In nucleotides, the CDR3 is TGTGCCAGCAGCGCCAGGGGTTCCTACGAGCAGTACTTC.